This is a list of T cell receptor beta chains from one sample in a study of T cell repertoires in cytomegalovirus infection. Using its own MiXCR run on the reads, TCRdb lists one record per CDR3 protein. The table has around 340,000 distinct CDR3 sequences, 25% to 30% seen once; the top ten hold around 19%. For these receptors, no antigen is known. Specimen: cultured PBMCs, collected from culture after CMV antigen stimulation. These receptors all come from a human donor in good health (CMV status not recorded). Some clones in this sample may be carry-over from other donors' samples. The CDR3 runs from the conserved cysteine through the conserved F or W. The D gene is left open where the match is weak. Some rows mark clone size as missing; the rest say once, few, many or name a class of expanded clone.

d_gene: -; abundance: many; v_gene: TRBV12-3/TRBV12-4; j_gene: TRBJ1-2; CDR3nt: TGTGCCAGCAGTGCGAATATCTTCGTCTATGGCTACACCTTC; CDR3aa: CASSANIFVYGYTF
d_gene: TRBD2; abundance: -; v_gene: TRBV12-3/TRBV12-4; j_gene: TRBJ2-1; CDR3nt: TGTGCCAGCAACAAGCGGGAGGGCCGTAGTGAGCAGTTCTTC; CDR3aa: CASNKREGRSEQFF
d_gene: -; abundance: -; v_gene: TRBV5-1; j_gene: TRBJ2-1; CDR3nt: TGCGCCAGCAGCTTGGCCCGCGGGATAGACAATGAGCAGTTCTTC; CDR3aa: CASSLARGIDNEQFF
d_gene: -; abundance: -; v_gene: TRBV6-2/TRBV6-3; j_gene: TRBJ1-3; CDR3nt: TGTGCCAGCAGTGAAGATCCCGGGACGGCGGGAAACACCATATATTTT; CDR3aa: CASSEDPGTAGNTIYF
d_gene: TRBD1; abundance: -; v_gene: TRBV12-3/TRBV12-4; j_gene: TRBJ1-1; CDR3nt: TGTGCCAGCAGCCCTACAGGGGGGATGAACACTGAAGCTTTCTTT; CDR3aa: CASSPTGGMNTEAFF
d_gene: -; abundance: -; v_gene: TRBV19; j_gene: TRBJ2-3; CDR3nt: TGTGCCAGTAGTGTGGGCCCAGATACGCAGTATTTT; CDR3aa: CASSVGPDTQYF
d_gene: TRBD1; abundance: -; v_gene: TRBV12-3/TRBV12-4; j_gene: TRBJ2-3; CDR3nt: TGTGCCAGCATGGACAGGGGAGGCACAGATACGCAGTATTTT; CDR3aa: CASMDRGGTDTQYF
d_gene: TRBD2; abundance: many; v_gene: TRBV7-2; j_gene: TRBJ2-7; CDR3nt: TGTGCCAGCAGCTTCACTAGCGGGACGGGCTACGAGCAGTACTTC; CDR3aa: CASSFTSGTGYEQYF
d_gene: -; abundance: -; v_gene: TRBV7-9; j_gene: TRBJ2-5; CDR3nt: TGTGCCAGCAGCTTCGGGACCCTAGGGGAGACCCAGTACTTC; CDR3aa: CASSFGTLGETQYF
d_gene: -; abundance: -; v_gene: TRBV24-1; j_gene: TRBJ2-1; CDR3nt: TGTGCCACCAGTGATTTTCGGGGTTGGAATGAGCAGTTCTTC; CDR3aa: CATSDFRGWNEQFF
d_gene: -; abundance: -; v_gene: TRBV7-9; j_gene: TRBJ2-5; CDR3nt: TGTGCCAGCAGCCCGTCGGGGAACAGGGTGGGAAAGACCCAGTACTTC; CDR3aa: CASSPSGNRVGKTQYF
d_gene: TRBD1; abundance: few; v_gene: TRBV12-3/TRBV12-4; j_gene: TRBJ1-2; CDR3nt: TGTGCCAGCAGTTCCCGACAGGGATTTGGCCACACCTTC; CDR3aa: CASSSRQGFGHTF
d_gene: TRBD1; abundance: few; v_gene: TRBV27; j_gene: TRBJ1-1; CDR3nt: TGTGCCAGCAGTCGCGGGGGGACAGGGGGCATGGGCACTGAAGCTTTCTTT; CDR3aa: CASSRGGTGGMGTEAFF
d_gene: -; abundance: -; v_gene: TRBV7-3; j_gene: TRBJ2-3; CDR3nt: TGTGCCAGCAGCTACGGGATGGTTACAGATACGCAGTATTTT; CDR3aa: CASSYGMVTDTQYF
d_gene: -; abundance: few; v_gene: TRBV3-1; j_gene: TRBJ1-4; CDR3nt: TGTGCCAGCAGCACAGGTCGCGCAAATGAAAAACTGTTTTTT; CDR3aa: CASSTGRANEKLFF
d_gene: -; abundance: -; v_gene: TRBV6-6; j_gene: TRBJ2-3; CDR3nt: TGTGCCAGCAGTTACTCGATGCGTCGAACAGATACGCAGTATTTT; CDR3aa: CASSYSMRRTDTQYF
d_gene: -; abundance: few; v_gene: TRBV10-3; j_gene: TRBJ1-5; CDR3nt: TGTGCCATCAGTGAAGGGGTGGACCAGCCCCAGCATTTT; CDR3aa: CAISEGVDQPQHF
d_gene: -; abundance: -; v_gene: TRBV11-1; j_gene: TRBJ2-7; CDR3nt: TGTGCCAGCAGCCCGCCCGAGGGAAGGGCCTACGAGCAGTACTTC; CDR3aa: CASSPPEGRAYEQYF
d_gene: TRBD1; abundance: -; v_gene: TRBV18; j_gene: TRBJ1-5; CDR3nt: TGTGCCAGCTCCCTTGACAGGGCCACACCCCAGCATTTT; CDR3aa: CASSLDRATPQHF
d_gene: TRBD1; abundance: -; v_gene: TRBV28; j_gene: TRBJ1-5; CDR3nt: TGTGCCAGCACCTCAGACAGGGCTTATAGCAATCAGCCCCAGCATTTT; CDR3aa: CASTSDRAYSNQPQHF
d_gene: -; abundance: many; v_gene: TRBV7-2; j_gene: TRBJ1-2; CDR3nt: TGTGCCAGCAGCTCGGCGGGGGGCAACTATGGCTACACCTTC; CDR3aa: CASSSAGGNYGYTF
d_gene: -; abundance: -; v_gene: TRBV5-1; j_gene: TRBJ2-3; CDR3nt: TGCGCCAGCAGCTTGGTTCTGGACTCGGGGGCCACAGATACGCAGTATTTT; CDR3aa: CASSLVLDSGATDTQYF
d_gene: TRBD1; abundance: -; v_gene: TRBV7-3; j_gene: TRBJ2-5; CDR3nt: TGTGCCAGCAGCTCAGGGGGACACATCCAAGAGACCCAGTACTTC; CDR3aa: CASSSGGHIQETQYF
d_gene: -; abundance: -; v_gene: TRBV10-3; j_gene: TRBJ2-7; CDR3nt: TGTGCCATCAGTTATGACGTAACCTCCTACGAGCAGTACTTC; CDR3aa: CAISYDVTSYEQYF
d_gene: -; abundance: many; v_gene: TRBV11-2; j_gene: TRBJ1-2; CDR3nt: TGTGCCAGCAGCTTAGAAGCAGGGTCTGGCTACACCTTC; CDR3aa: CASSLEAGSGYTF
d_gene: -; abundance: -; v_gene: TRBV6-6; j_gene: TRBJ2-3; CDR3nt: TGTGCCAGCAGTCCACAGAGGCCAGAAGATACGCAGTATTTT; CDR3aa: CASSPQRPEDTQYF
d_gene: TRBD2; abundance: -; v_gene: TRBV7-8; j_gene: TRBJ2-1; CDR3nt: TGTGCCAGCAGCGGGGGACTAGCGGGAGGGCCGTACTCCTACAATGAGCAGTTCTTC; CDR3aa: CASSGGLAGGPYSYNEQFF
d_gene: -; abundance: few; v_gene: TRBV7-2; j_gene: TRBJ2-3; CDR3nt: TGTGCCAGCAGCTTTTCGTGGGATATAACAGATACGCAGTATTTT; CDR3aa: CASSFSWDITDTQYF
d_gene: -; abundance: many; v_gene: TRBV7-2; j_gene: TRBJ2-3; CDR3nt: TGTGCCAGCAGCTTAAGGGGGGCTGGCACAGATACGCAGTATTTT; CDR3aa: CASSLRGAGTDTQYF
d_gene: -; abundance: -; v_gene: TRBV20-1; j_gene: TRBJ2-7; CDR3nt: TGCAGTGCTAGAGTCTTACTCGCCTCGGGGGGCCTTGAGGGGGAGCAGTACTTC; CDR3aa: CSARVLLASGGLEGEQYF
d_gene: -; abundance: -; v_gene: TRBV29-1; j_gene: TRBJ2-7; CDR3nt: TGCAGCGTTGAGGGCAGAGCCTACGAGCAGTACTTC; CDR3aa: CSVEGRAYEQYF
d_gene: -; abundance: -; v_gene: TRBV28; j_gene: TRBJ1-2; CDR3nt: TGTGCCAGCAGAACCGGGACGCGCTATGGCTACACCTTC; CDR3aa: CASRTGTRYGYTF
d_gene: TRBD2; abundance: -; v_gene: TRBV19; j_gene: TRBJ2-7; CDR3nt: TGTGCCAGACTTAGCGGGAGGCGTCGGGAGCAGTACTTC; CDR3aa: CARLSGRRREQYF
d_gene: -; abundance: -; v_gene: TRBV7-2; j_gene: TRBJ2-7; CDR3nt: TGTGCCAGCAGCCGAGGCGGGGAGGACGAGCAGTACTTC; CDR3aa: CASSRGGEDEQYF
d_gene: -; abundance: -; v_gene: TRBV7-3; j_gene: TRBJ2-2; CDR3nt: TGTGCCAGCAGCTCAGGCGTCAGTAACACCGGGGAGCTGTTTTTT; CDR3aa: CASSSGVSNTGELFF
d_gene: -; abundance: -; v_gene: TRBV24-1; j_gene: TRBJ2-2; CDR3nt: TGTGCCACCAATTCCGTACCGGCCGGGGAGCTGTTTTTT; CDR3aa: CATNSVPAGELFF
d_gene: TRBD1; abundance: many; v_gene: TRBV5-8; j_gene: TRBJ2-3; CDR3nt: TGTGCCAGCGGCCACAGGGGTTTAGTTGGGGATACGCAGTATTTT; CDR3aa: CASGHRGLVGDTQYF
d_gene: -; abundance: -; v_gene: TRBV19; j_gene: TRBJ2-7; CDR3nt: TGTGCCAGTAGTATTGACCGGACGGGGCTACGCGAGCAGTACTTC; CDR3aa: CASSIDRTGLREQYF
d_gene: TRBD2; abundance: -; v_gene: TRBV7-2; j_gene: TRBJ2-1; CDR3nt: TGTGCCAGCAGCCCACCCCCGGGCGGGAGTAGCAATGAGCAGTTCTTC; CDR3aa: CASSPPPGGSSNEQFF
d_gene: TRBD1; abundance: -; v_gene: TRBV28; j_gene: TRBJ2-7; CDR3nt: TGTGCCAGCAGCCTAGAGGGACAGGGGGTCTACGAGCAGTACTTC; CDR3aa: CASSLEGQGVYEQYF
d_gene: -; abundance: once; v_gene: TRBV7-6; j_gene: TRBJ1-1; CDR3nt: TGTGCCAGCAGCTTCCACCGGGAAATGGGCACTGAAGCTTTCTTT; CDR3aa: CASSFHREMGTEAFF
d_gene: TRBD1; abundance: -; v_gene: TRBV5-1; j_gene: TRBJ1-2; CDR3nt: TGCGCCAGCAGCCCCCGAGAGACAGGGCCCTATGGCTACACCTTC; CDR3aa: CASSPRETGPYGYTF
d_gene: -; abundance: many; v_gene: TRBV6-1; j_gene: TRBJ1-5; CDR3nt: TGTGCCAGCAGTCTTGGGACAACTAGCAATCAGCCCCAGCATTTT; CDR3aa: CASSLGTTSNQPQHF
d_gene: TRBD1; abundance: -; v_gene: TRBV7-4; j_gene: TRBJ1-1; CDR3nt: TGTGCCAGCACCCTTAGTTTAGGGGGCAACACTGAAGCTTTCTTT; CDR3aa: CASTLSLGGNTEAFF
d_gene: -; abundance: -; v_gene: TRBV20-1; j_gene: TRBJ2-1; CDR3nt: TGCAGTGCTAAAAGTGGCCTCCAATCTTTAAATGAGCAGTTCTTC; CDR3aa: CSAKSGLQSLNEQFF
d_gene: -; abundance: -; v_gene: TRBV11-2; j_gene: TRBJ1-6; CDR3nt: TGTGCCAGCAGCTCCACCATGGGGCAGAATTCACCCCTCCACTTT; CDR3aa: CASSSTMGQNSPLHF